The TCR beta chain described here comes from a study of blood T cell repertoires in COVID-19. Turning to the study itself: The United States, Italy and Spain were the sources of the acute and convalescent COVID-19 samples. The analysed material was cDNA or gDNA that came from T cells, B-cell-depleted T cells, or PBMCs.

J lost 10 bases, V lost 7 bases, and 9 bases had no gene match. Per germline, CDR1 MDHEN and CDR2 SYDVKM. The CDR3 runs 15 residues. Original processing methods: Scientists estimated how many nucleated cells there were by amplifying reference gene primers. Only in-frame clones appear in the TCRdb table, and some are missing; sequencing was by immunoSEQ multiplex PCR. V, J and clone size reflect that table, while D and trimming were determined from the DNA. This repertoire shows 180,000 or so clones, 65% to 90% found once; its top ten account for roughly 7.8%. Sequenced material: peripheral blood. V gene TRBV28 combines with J gene TRBJ1-6; 11 positions agree with TRBD1. The source of this sequence is a man aged 60-69 years with acute or convalescent COVID-19. DNA of the CDR3: TGTGCCAGCATCGGACAGGGGGCTTGGGGATCACCCCTCCACTTT. This sequence encodes CASIGQGAWGSPLHF.